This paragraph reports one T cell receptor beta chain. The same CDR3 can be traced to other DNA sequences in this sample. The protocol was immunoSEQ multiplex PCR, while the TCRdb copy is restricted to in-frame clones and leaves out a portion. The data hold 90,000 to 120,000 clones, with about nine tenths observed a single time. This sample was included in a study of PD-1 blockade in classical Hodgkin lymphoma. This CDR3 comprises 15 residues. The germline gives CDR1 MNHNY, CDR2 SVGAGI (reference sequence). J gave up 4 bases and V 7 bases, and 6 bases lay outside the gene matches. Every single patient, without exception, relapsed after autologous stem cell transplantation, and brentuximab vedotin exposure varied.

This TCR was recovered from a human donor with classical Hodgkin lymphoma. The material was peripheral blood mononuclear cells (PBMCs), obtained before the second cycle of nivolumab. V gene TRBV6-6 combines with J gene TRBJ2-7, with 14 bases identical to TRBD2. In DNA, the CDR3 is TGTGCCAGCAAGGCGGGGACTAGCGGGAGTTACGAGCAGTACTTC. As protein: CASKAGTSGSYEQYF.